This T cell receptor (beta chain) was sequenced for a study of blood T cell repertoires in COVID-19. About the study: Sample material is recorded as cDNA or gDNA derived from T cells, B-cell-depleted T cells, or PBMCs.

Profiling relied on immunoSEQ multiplex PCR, and the TCRdb table lists in-frame clones only, not all of them. The sample lists some 150,000 clones; more than 75% were seen once. The cohort comprised adults aged about 18 to 100 years residing in some 24 US areas. Each participant's cohort was designated according to participant-reported clinical history. Trimming removed 5 bases at V and 3 bases at J, with 14 bases between. CDR3 length equals 14 residues. Germline V lookup: CDR1 SGHTA, CDR2 FQGNSA. The sequencing sample was made of PBMCs or T cells enriched from blood (not recorded which). The V gene is TRBV7-2, the J gene TRBJ2-7; no definite D call. This clonotype originated in a young woman with acute COVID-19. DNA for the CDR3: TGTGCCAGCAGCCCGCGGAGTGCCAGCTACGAGCAGTACTTC. As protein: CASSPRSASYEQYF.